This T cell receptor (beta chain) was recorded in a study of human T cells and chemical hapten exposure. The wider study: Mostly female patients had alopecia areata, totalis or universalis. Overall study findings and caveats: Correlating positively with patch test score were the PT1 expanded TCR counts. Unchanged with DPC sensitization were TCRs above 1 in 1000 frequency.

This clonotype was recorded a few times. Its antigen is unidentified. MiXCR, run by TCRdb on the RACE reads, gives a single entry per CDR3 protein. The data contain fewer than 100,000 distinct CDR3 sequences, around 12% of them seen just once; the ten biggest clones take up 2% to 2.5%. Time point of the sample: patch test 1, 2 weeks after DPC sensitization. The sample's treatment: therapeutic diphenylcyclopropenone sensitization with weekly scalp DPC. Trimming removed 4 bases from V and 3 bases from J, with 12 bases in between. This CDR3 spans 15 amino acids. Germline V gene data show CDR1 as SEHNR and CDR2 as FQNEAQ (reference sequence).

The source of this sequence is a woman aged 40-49 years with alopecia areata. Some clones in this sample may be carry-over from other donors' samples. The input for sequencing was whole blood, taken in connection with sensitization to the hapten diphenylcyclopropenone (DPC). This chain uses TRBV7-9 with TRBJ1-4; no firm D call. The CDR3: CASSSPSQANEKLFF. DNA for the CDR3: TGTGCCAGCAGCTCCCCTTCGCAGGCTAATGAAAAACTGTTTTTT.